This T cell receptor beta chain appears in the sequencing data of a study of blood T cell repertoires in COVID-19. Study as a whole: From the United States, Italy and Spain came samples of acute and convalescent COVID-19.

Membership in each cohort depended on participant-reported clinical history. No more than 2 weeks before study entry, exposed participants had met a case of COVID-19. V dropped 3 bases and J dropped 5 bases, with 13 bases sitting between them. Germline loops: CDR1 MDHEN, CDR2 SYDVKM. The CDR3 runs to 14 residues. Authors' methods: Estimation of nucleated cell counts relied on the amplification of reference gene primers. TCRdb's copy holds only in-frame clones and misses some; the assay was immunoSEQ multiplex PCR. V and J calls and clone size are as listed in that table; D and trimming were resolved from the DNA. The table lists some 200,000 clones, approximately 83% of them singletons, with approximately 5% in the top ten.

The rearrangement joins TRBV28 to TRBJ1-2; D uncertain. This TCR derives from a woman in her 50s who had been exposed to COVID-19. Sequencing was done on a sample of PBMCs or T cells enriched from blood (not recorded which). CDR3 loop: CASSFLGEGYGYTF. Here the CDR3 DNA reads TGTGCCAGCAGTTTTCTTGGGGAGGGTTATGGCTACACCTTC.